A single sample gave rise to the 22 T cell receptor beta chains below, sequenced in a study of T cells expressing NK-cell markers. TCRdb reprocessed the 5' RACE reads, keeping one entry per CDR3 protein, no DNA. The sample yields 400,000 or so distinct CDR3 sequences, of which the top ten take up over 8.5%. Sequencing was performed on blood T cells: a sorted CD56 or NKG2C T cell subset, CD4+ or CD8+ T cells, or bulk PBMC T cells (not recorded which). The receptors come from a woman aged 50 to 60 in good health.

The chain has TRBV7-2 and TRBJ2-7; lacking DNA, the TRBD2 call made by TCRdb goes unchecked. Germline assignment: CDR1 SGHTA and CDR2 FQGNSA. The CDR3 extends over 15 amino acids. The CDR3 sequence is CASSLEQGRVYEQYF.

The rearrangement links TRBV15 to TRBJ2-3. Germline V lookup: CDR1 LNHNV, CDR2 YYDKDF (reference sequence). The CDR3 is made up of 14 amino acids. The CDR3: CATSRVFSTDTQYF. Supplemented by reference TRBV15 and TRBJ2-3, the full variable domain reads DAMVIQNPRYQVTQFGKPVTLSCSQTLNHNVMYWYQQKSSQAPKLLFHYYDKDFNNEADTPDNFQSRRPNTSFCFLDIRSPGLGDTAMYLCATSRVFSTDTQYFGPGTRLTVL.

V usage is TRBV11-3 and J usage is TRBJ2-5; as DNA is missing, the TRBD1 call by TCRdb cannot be tested. The CDR3 is 14 residues long. CDR1 SGHNT and CDR2 YENEEA come from the germline V gene. CDR3 sequence: CASSSRGGRETQYF. The entire variable domain, with the rest obtained from reference TRBV11-3 and TRBJ2-5, is as follows: EAGVVQSPRYKIIEKKQPVAFWCNPISGHNTLYWYLQNLGQGPELLIRYENEEAVDDSQLPKDRFSAERLKGVDSTLKIQPAELGDSAVYLCASSSRGGRETQYFGPGTRLLVL.

This chain joins TRBV15 and TRBJ2-3; TCRdb picks TRBD1, but there is no DNA to check that call. CDR1 and CDR2 from the germline V gene are LNHNV and YYDKDF (reference sequence). This CDR3 has 14 residues. CDR3 residues: CATSRAVVIDTQYF. Full variable domain (missing parts from reference TRBV15 and TRBJ2-3): DAMVIQNPRYQVTQFGKPVTLSCSQTLNHNVMYWYQQKSSQAPKLLFHYYDKDFNNEADTPDNFQSRRPNTSFCFLDIRSPGLGDTAMYLCATSRAVVIDTQYFGPGTRLTVL.

The chain carries TRBV6-5 and TRBJ2-3; TCRdb returns TRBD1, unconfirmable since there is no DNA. Germline V gives CDR1 MNHEY, CDR2 SVGAGI. The CDR3 runs 15 residues. This CDR3 is CASSLRGRGADTQYF.

The rearrangement links TRBV14 to TRBJ2-1; TCRdb lists TRBD2, though no DNA is available to test this call. The CDR3 runs 15 residues. Germline loops: CDR1 SGHDN, CDR2 FVKESK. CDR3 loop: CASSPIAGGPAEQFF.

The rearrangement joins TRBV7-2 to TRBJ2-3. Germline CDR1 and CDR2: SGHTA and FQGNSA. The length of the CDR3 is 12 residues. The CDR3 spells CASTDYTDTQYF.

The V call is TRBV6-5, the J call TRBJ2-5; TCRdb returns TRBD1, unconfirmable since there is no DNA. This CDR3 is built from 15 residues. CDR1 and CDR2 from the germline V gene are MNHEY and SVGAGI. The CDR3: CASSYSGTGVETQYF.

This sequence joins TRBV21-1 and TRBJ1-1; TCRdb proposes TRBD1, but this gene call is untestable without DNA. TRBV21-1 is described as a pseudogene. CDR3 length equals 13 residues. CDR3 region: CASLTATNTEAFF.

The chain is built from TRBV20-1 and TRBJ2-3; TCRdb selects TRBD2, and the lack of DNA leaves this call unchecked. Germline CDR1 is DFQATT and CDR2 is SNEGSKA (reference sequence). The CDR3 is 17 residues long. The CDR3 spells CSARAGGLAGTPDTQYF.

The gene calls are TRBV29-1 and TRBJ1-1. The CDR3 has 16 residues. Germline V CDR1 and CDR2: SQVTM, ANQGSEA. CDR3 sequence: CSVEGAGFPMNTEAFF. The full variable domain, with the rest looked up from reference TRBV29-1 and TRBJ1-1, is SAVISQKPSRDICQRGTSLTIQCQVDSQVTMMFWYRQQPGQSLTLIATANQGSEATYESGFVIDKFPISRPNLTFSTLTVSNMSPEDSSIYLCSVEGAGFPMNTEAFFGQGTRLTVV.

The rearrangement links TRBV3-1 to TRBJ2-2; TCRdb reports TRBD1, a call that lacks DNA to check it against. There are 16 residues in the CDR3. Germline values: CDR1 LGHDT, CDR2 YNNKEL (reference sequence). CDR3 sequence: CASSQVSGGNTGELFF.

The chain is built from TRBV10-3 and TRBJ2-3; TCRdb's assignment of TRBD1 cannot be checked, as there is no DNA. Germline V lookup: CDR1 ENHRY, CDR2 SYGVKD. This CDR3 has 13 residues. CDR3 loop: CAMGEDHTDTQYF.

The V gene is TRBV5-1, the J gene TRBJ1-2; TCRdb names TRBD1, which stays unverified in the absence of DNA. Germline loops: CDR1 SGHRS, CDR2 YFSETQ. The CDR3 covers 13 residues. The CDR3 loop reads CASSLEGVAGYTF.

The chain employs TRBV20-1 and TRBJ2-7; TCRdb's D call, TRBD2, is unchecked because there is no DNA. The CDR3 extends over 18 amino acids. The germline gives CDR1 DFQATT, CDR2 SNEGSKA (reference sequence). The CDR3 loop reads CSARDPLGLAETSYEQYF.

The chain carries TRBV29-1 and TRBJ1-3. The germline gives CDR1 SQVTM, CDR2 ANQGSEA. CDR3 size: 14 residues. The CDR3 sequence is CSVEYTGSGNTIYF. The variable domain in full, completed from reference TRBV29-1 and TRBJ1-3, reads SAVISQKPSRDICQRGTSLTIQCQVDSQVTMMFWYRQQPGQSLTLIATANQGSEATYESGFVIDKFPISRPNLTFSTLTVSNMSPEDSSIYLCSVEYTGSGNTIYFGEGSWLTVV.

This rearrangement joins TRBV12-3 or TRBV12-4 to TRBJ2-2; TCRdb's D gene call, TRBD2, goes unchecked for lack of DNA. The CDR3 has 18 residues. CDR3 amino acids: CASSPHPGLAGITGELFF.

The chain carries TRBV5-1 and TRBJ2-3; as DNA is missing, the TRBD2 call by TCRdb cannot be tested. Germline V lookup: CDR1 SGHRS, CDR2 YFSETQ. The CDR3 is made up of 15 amino acids. The CDR3 sequence is CASSLGLADRYTQYF.

The V and J genes are TRBV10-3 and TRBJ2-1; the D call from TCRdb, TRBD2, cannot be confirmed without DNA. The CDR3 length is 14 residues. Germline-derived CDR1 and CDR2 are ENHRY and SYGVKD. The CDR3 reads CAIGSLGGGDEQFF.

This chain joins TRBV10-3 and TRBJ1-1. Germline V CDR1 and CDR2: ENHRY, SYGVKD. The CDR3 length is 13 residues. CDR3 loop: CAIRDPDSDEAFF.

This chain links TRBV6-2 or TRBV6-3 with TRBJ1-1; TCRdb lists TRBD1, though no DNA is available to test this call. This CDR3 contains 15 residues. The V gene's germline CDR1 is MNHEY and CDR2 SVGEGT. The CDR3 reads CASRTSPAGYTEAFF.

The chain has TRBV5-1 and TRBJ2-3; TCRdb gives TRBD1 as the D gene, but with no DNA this cannot be confirmed. This CDR3 comprises 16 residues. Germline CDR1 reads SGHRS; CDR2 reads YFSETQ. The CDR3 is CASSGPQGGRADTQYF.